A selection of T cell receptor beta chains follows, all from one sample in a study of patients and donors after allogeneic stem cell transplantation. TCRdb reprocessed the RT-PCR reads via MiXCR and lists one record per CDR3 protein. This table has roughly 960,000 distinct CDR3 sequences, 15% to 20% appearing once. Sequenced sample: blood, either unsorted or a sorted T cell fraction (not recorded which). The source is a human donor who was either an allogeneic HSCT recipient or a stem cell or donor lymphocyte infusion donor (not recorded which). It is not recorded whose cells these are; they may come from a transplant donor. The CDR3 runs from the conserved cysteine through the conserved F or W. Fields, in order: clone size, J gene, D gene, V gene, CDR3 DNA, CDR3 protein. D genes are given only for firm matches. The size field is filled for only some rows; it gives once, few, many or a size class.

clone size: few
J gene: TRBJ2-7
D gene: TRBD1
V gene: TRBV13
CDR3 DNA: TGTGCCAGCAGCCGATACGGGACAGGAGAATCTTACGAGCAGTACTTC
CDR3 protein: CASSRYGTGESYEQYF

clone size: few
J gene: TRBJ2-2
D gene: NA
V gene: TRBV7-7
CDR3 DNA: TGTGCTAGCAGCACCGGGACCACGAACACCGGGGAGCTGTTTTTT
CDR3 protein: CASSTGTTNTGELFF

clone size: few
J gene: TRBJ1-1
D gene: NA
V gene: TRBV30
CDR3 DNA: TGTGCCTGGACACAAGGGGCCATGAACACTGAAGCTTTCTTT
CDR3 protein: CAWTQGAMNTEAFF

clone size: NA
J gene: TRBJ1-5
D gene: NA
V gene: TRBV12-3/TRBV12-4
CDR3 DNA: TGTGCCAGCAGTTTTAGTGCGTCGCGCAATCAGCCCCAGCATTTT
CDR3 protein: CASSFSASRNQPQHF

clone size: NA
J gene: TRBJ2-3
D gene: NA
V gene: TRBV29-1
CDR3 DNA: TGCAGCGCCACCGAATTTGTAAGGGGGGGAACAGATACGCAGTATTTT
CDR3 protein: CSATEFVRGGTDTQYF

clone size: NA
J gene: TRBJ2-7
D gene: NA
V gene: TRBV20-1
CDR3 DNA: TGCAGTGCTAACCCGGCGGACAAGTCCTACGAGCAGTACTTC
CDR3 protein: CSANPADKSYEQYF

clone size: NA
J gene: TRBJ1-1
D gene: TRBD1
V gene: TRBV10-3
CDR3 DNA: TGTGCCATCCAGTCGGACAGGGGAGCTGTGGCTTTCTTT
CDR3 protein: CAIQSDRGAVAFF

clone size: once
J gene: TRBJ1-1
D gene: NA
V gene: TRBV15
CDR3 DNA: TGTGCCACCAGCAGAAACTGCAGGGGCACTGAAGCTTTCTTT
CDR3 protein: CATSRNCRGTEAFF

clone size: NA
J gene: TRBJ2-2
D gene: NA
V gene: TRBV20-1
CDR3 DNA: TGCAGTGCTCTACGTTGGGACACCGGGGAGCTGTTTTTT
CDR3 protein: CSALRWDTGELFF

clone size: NA
J gene: TRBJ2-1
D gene: NA
V gene: TRBV4-2
CDR3 DNA: TGTGCCAGCAGCTCGGACGCCAGGGGTGAGCAGTTCTTC
CDR3 protein: CASSSDARGEQFF

clone size: many
J gene: TRBJ1-1
D gene: NA
V gene: TRBV11-3
CDR3 DNA: TGTGCCAGCAGCTTAGACTTAGGAGTAGAAGCTTTCTTT
CDR3 protein: CASSLDLGVEAFF

clone size: NA
J gene: TRBJ1-1
D gene: NA
V gene: TRBV20-1
CDR3 DNA: TGCAGTGCTAGTACAGCGGTTTGGACTGAAGCTTTCTTT
CDR3 protein: CSASTAVWTEAFF

clone size: NA
J gene: TRBJ2-5
D gene: NA
V gene: TRBV4-3
CDR3 DNA: TGCGCCAGCAGCCAAGATAGGAGGGGGCGAGGAGAGACCCAGTACTTC
CDR3 protein: CASSQDRRGRGETQYF

clone size: few
J gene: TRBJ1-1
D gene: TRBD1
V gene: TRBV5-1
CDR3 DNA: TGCGCCAGCAGCCCGGAAAAGACAGGGGCGAACACTGAAGCTTTCTTT
CDR3 protein: CASSPEKTGANTEAFF

clone size: few
J gene: TRBJ1-5
D gene: NA
V gene: TRBV12-3/TRBV12-4
CDR3 DNA: TGTGCCAGCAGTTTAGGTGGGGGAAGAGGGCTAAAGCCCCAGCATTTT
CDR3 protein: CASSLGGGRGLKPQHF

clone size: few
J gene: TRBJ2-5
D gene: TRBD1
V gene: TRBV19
CDR3 DNA: TGTGCCAGTAGCGTCTCGTCGGGACAGGACGAAGAGACCCAGTACTTC
CDR3 protein: CASSVSSGQDEETQYF

clone size: many
J gene: TRBJ1-1
D gene: TRBD1
V gene: TRBV5-1
CDR3 DNA: TGCGCCAGCAGCTTGCAGGCAGGGGGCGTCACTGAAGCTTTCTTT
CDR3 protein: CASSLQAGGVTEAFF

clone size: NA
J gene: TRBJ2-5
D gene: TRBD2
V gene: TRBV12-3/TRBV12-4
CDR3 DNA: TGTGCCAGCAGTTTGTGGGGGGGCCAAGAGACCCAGTACTTC
CDR3 protein: CASSLWGGQETQYF

clone size: NA
J gene: TRBJ2-5
D gene: NA
V gene: TRBV19
CDR3 DNA: TGTGCCAGTAGAGGAAGGGGATACGAGACCCAGTACTTC
CDR3 protein: CASRGRGYETQYF

clone size: few
J gene: TRBJ2-1
D gene: TRBD2
V gene: TRBV6-5
CDR3 DNA: TGTGCCAGCAGTTATGGGGGGCGGGAGGTCTTCTACAATGAGCAGTTCTTC
CDR3 protein: CASSYGGREVFYNEQFF

clone size: NA
J gene: TRBJ2-1
D gene: NA
V gene: TRBV20-1
CDR3 DNA: TGCAGTGCTAGAGGTAGGGTCTCCCACAATGAGCAGTTCTTC
CDR3 protein: CSARGRVSHNEQFF

clone size: few
J gene: TRBJ1-1
D gene: TRBD1
V gene: TRBV24-1
CDR3 DNA: TGTGCCACCCGAACAGGGGCCGCTGAAGCTTTCTTT
CDR3 protein: CATRTGAAEAFF

clone size: few
J gene: TRBJ2-2
D gene: NA
V gene: TRBV7-9
CDR3 DNA: TGTGCCAGCAGCTCCGGGACCCAAGGCGGGGAGCTGTTTTTT
CDR3 protein: CASSSGTQGGELFF

clone size: NA
J gene: TRBJ1-5
D gene: NA
V gene: TRBV20-1
CDR3 DNA: TGCAGTGCTTCACCCCAAGGGGGGGCCTACAATCAGCCCCAGCATTTT
CDR3 protein: CSASPQGGAYNQPQHF

clone size: NA
J gene: TRBJ1-2
D gene: NA
V gene: TRBV27
CDR3 DNA: TGTGCCAGCAGTCCACTCCCGGGCAGGGGAAAGGACTATGGCTACACCTTC
CDR3 protein: CASSPLPGRGKDYGYTF

clone size: NA
J gene: TRBJ1-2
D gene: NA
V gene: TRBV6-6
CDR3 DNA: TGTGCCAGCAGTTACCCGACAGACTATGGCTACACCTTC
CDR3 protein: CASSYPTDYGYTF